This T cell receptor beta chain was identified during a study of CD8 T cells in Susac syndrome. Findings and limits, study-wide: In total CD8+ repertoires, more than 15 Susac-specific public clones were found, and 4 or 5 in CD8+ TEMRA repertoires.

In the case of this clonotype: The antigen is not known.

Per germline, CDR1 SEHNR and CDR2 FQNEAQ (reference sequence). The CDR3 consists of 16 residues. V dropped 5 bases and J dropped 3; count of bases not matched to a gene: 7. Random hexamers were used to reverse transcribe the RNA input (about 0.5 to 1 ug). In TCRdb, the immunoSEQ multiplex PCR reads were re-called with MiXCR into one record per CDR3 protein. Of roughly 110,000 distinct CDR3 sequences listed, roughly 95% are singletons. The chain links TRBV7-9 to TRBJ2-3; 11 bases fit TRBD2. This clonotype was sampled from a human donor with Susac syndrome. The sequenced sample was CD8+ T cells from PBMCs. CDR3 nucleotides: TGTGCCAGCAGCGAGACTAGCGGGGAATGGACAGATACGCAGTATTTT. Protein: CASSETSGEWTDTQYF.